The rows below give T cell receptor beta chains drawn from one sample of a study of identifying expanded T cells in peripheral blood. Profiled with immunoSEQ multiplex PCR; TCRdb holds only in-frame clones, not every one. The sample holds fewer than 55,000 clones, roughly 82% seen once. Sequenced sample: blood. All receptors derive from a person aged 18 to 75 in good health. Both conserved end residues are part of each CDR3. A D gene is named only where the DNA matches it firmly. The size of a clone is reported for some rows only, either as once, few or many, or as a class for expanded clones.

. TRBJ2-7 TRBD2 TRBV7-2 TGTGCCAGCAGCCTTAGCGGGAGAACTAGGGTCGAGCAGTACTTC CASSLSGRTRVEQYF
. TRBJ2-5 TRBD2 TRBV7-6 TGTGCCAGCAGCTTACGTGGACTAGCGGGAGGGCCGGAGACCCAGTACTTC CASSLRGLAGGPETQYF
. TRBJ1-3 . TRBV2 TGTGCCAGCAGGTTTTTGGAAAACACCATATATTTT CASRFLENTIYF
. TRBJ2-5 . TRBV7-8 TGTGCCAGCAGCTTCCCACCCCCGGCAGAGACCCAGTACTTC CASSFPPPAETQYF
. TRBJ1-1 . TRBV29-1 TGCAGCGTTGAGGTCAATCAAAAAGCTTTCTTT CSVEVNQKAFF
. TRBJ2-3 . TRBV4-3 TGCGCCAGCAGCCCTAGGAGGGAACCACGAGATACGCAGTATTTT CASSPRREPRDTQYF
. TRBJ1-2 TRBD1 TRBV6-4 TGTGCCAGCAGTGCCTTAGGGGGCGGAAGCTATGGCTACACCTTC CASSALGGGSYGYTF
. TRBJ1-2 TRBD1 TRBV7-6 TGTGCCAGCAGTCTAGGGGACAGCACTAACTATGGCTACACCTTC CASSLGDSTNYGYTF
. TRBJ2-5 . TRBV4-1 TGCGCCAGCAGCCAAGAGGGGGCGGAGGAGACCCAGTACTTC CASSQEGAEETQYF
. TRBJ2-6 . TRBV9 TGTGCCAGCACCAGCAGGGTCTCTGGGGCCAACGTCCTGACTTTC CASTSRVSGANVLTF
. TRBJ2-7 . TRBV11-3 TGTGCCAGCAGCTGGCTGAACTACGAGCAGTACTTC CASSWLNYEQYF
few TRBJ2-2 . TRBV6-4 TGTGCCAGCAGTGACGGAGCTTTGAACACCGGGGAGCTGTTTTTT CASSDGALNTGELFF
. TRBJ1-4 . TRBV7-8 TGTGCCAGCAGCCCCCAGGTGTGGCGGATTGAAAAACTGTTTTTT CASSPQVWRIEKLFF
. TRBJ2-1 TRBD2 TRBV10-3 TGTGCCATCAGTGAGTCTACTAGCGGGGCCACATGGGATGAGCAGTTCTTC CAISESTSGATWDEQFF
. TRBJ2-3 . TRBV9 TGTGCCAGCAGCGTAGGCTTAGGGGTCACAGATACGCAGTATTTT CASSVGLGVTDTQYF
. TRBJ1-5 TRBD1 TRBV6-1 TGTGCCAGCAATCCAGGGGGCCCCAATCAGCCCCAGCATTTT CASNPGGPNQPQHF
. TRBJ1-6 . TRBV2 TGTGCCAGCAGGGAATGGGGGGGGTCAGCTAATAATTCACCCCTCCACTTT CASREWGGSANNSPLHF
many TRBJ1-4 . TRBV4-2 TGTGCCAGCAGCCCCCGAACCTCGGAACTGTTTTTT CASSPRTSELFF
. TRBJ1-5 TRBD1 TRBV6-5 TGTGCCAGCAGGGGGAACAGGGGGAATCAGCCCCAGCATTTT CASRGNRGNQPQHF
few TRBJ2-3 . TRBV9 TGTGCCAGCAGCGCGACAACCGTCAATACGCAGTATTTT CASSATTVNTQYF
. TRBJ2-1 . TRBV4-2 TGTGCCAGCAGCCAAGATCAGTGGGGGACCTACAATGAGCAGTTCTTC CASSQDQWGTYNEQFF
. TRBJ2-3 . TRBV13 TGTGCCAGCAGCTGGGGGGCGACAGATACGCAGTATTTT CASSWGATDTQYF
. TRBJ1-2 TRBD1 TRBV30 TGTGCCTGGAGCGGACAGGGACGGAAAAACTATGGCTACACCTTC CAWSGQGRKNYGYTF
once TRBJ1-1 TRBD1 TRBV19 TGTGCCAGTACCCACAGGGGGCTTGGGAACACTGAAGCTTTCTTT CASTHRGLGNTEAFF
. TRBJ2-3 TRBD1 TRBV7-9 TGTGCCAGCAGCTTAGGTTTTCAGGACAGGAGCACAGATACGCAGTATTTT CASSLGFQDRSTDTQYF
. TRBJ2-3 . TRBV6-4 TGTGCCAGCAGCCAACGAGCGGGTAGCACAGATACGCAGTATTTT CASSQRAGSTDTQYF
. TRBJ2-5 TRBD2 TRBV5-1 TGCGCCAGCAGCTTGGGGACTAGCGGGCCCCAGGGGACCCAGTACTTC CASSLGTSGPQGTQYF
. TRBJ2-3 TRBD2 TRBV5-1 TGCGCCAGCGGCGGGACTAGCAGCACAGATACGCAGTATTTT CASGGTSSTDTQYF
once TRBJ2-1 TRBD2 TRBV10-3 TGTGCCATCAGTACCGGACTAGTCAGCGATGAGCAGTTCTTC CAISTGLVSDEQFF
. TRBJ1-5 . TRBV7-6 TGTGCCAGCAGCTTAGCGGGCCCCCAGCCCCAGCATTTT CASSLAGPQPQHF
. TRBJ2-1 . TRBV21-1 TGTGCCAGCAGCCCCCGGACAGCTCCAACCTACAATGAGCAGTTCTTC CASSPRTAPTYNEQFF
. TRBJ1-2 . TRBV29-1 TGCAGCACGACCCCCGGGGGCTCTGGCTACACCTTC CSTTPGGSGYTF
. TRBJ2-5 . TRBV5-4 TGTGCCAGCAGCTTGGTGGGGCTGGTGAGAGAGACCCAGTACTTC CASSLVGLVRETQYF
. TRBJ2-7 . TRBV4-3 TGCGCCAGCAGTAGTCAGTCGGGCTACGAGCAGTACTTC CASSSQSGYEQYF
. TRBJ2-7 TRBD2 TRBV7-9 TGTGCCAGCTCCGGTAGCGGGAGAGTCTACGAGCAGTACTTC CASSGSGRVYEQYF
. TRBJ2-1 TRBD2 TRBV11-2 TGTGCCAGCGGAAGGACTAGCGGGAGCTCGCATGAGCAGTTCTTC CASGRTSGSSHEQFF
few TRBJ2-3 . TRBV4-2 TGTGCCAGCAAGGGGTATAGGGATACAGATACGCAGTATTTT CASKGYRDTDTQYF
. TRBJ1-5 . TRBV6-1 TGTGCCAGCAGTGAAACTAGAGGGGACAGCAATCAGCCCCAGCATTTT CASSETRGDSNQPQHF
. TRBJ2-2 . TRBV30 TGTGCCTGGAGTGTACGGGCAGGGTCGAGCGGGGAGCTGTTTTTT CAWSVRAGSSGELFF
. TRBJ2-7 . TRBV6-6 TGTGCCAGCAGACGAAGAACAAGCTCCTACGAGCAGTACTTC CASRRRTSSYEQYF
. TRBJ2-3 . TRBV7-2 TGTGCCAGCAGCTTAGTGATTGTGGCAAGCGATACGCAGTATTTT CASSLVIVASDTQYF
few TRBJ1-5 TRBD1 TRBV18 TGTGCCAGCTCACTGGGACAGGGAAATCAGCCCCAGCATTTT CASSLGQGNQPQHF
. TRBJ2-5 . TRBV7-9 TGTGCCAGCGATAGGTCGTATCAAGAGACCCAGTACTTC CASDRSYQETQYF
. TRBJ2-1 TRBD1 TRBV6-1 TGTGCCACCGTGGGGGGGACAGGGGGATACAATGAGCAGTTCTTC CATVGGTGGYNEQFF
. TRBJ2-1 TRBD2 TRBV6-1 TGTGCCAGCACTGCTAGCGGGAGCTACAATGAGCAGTTCTTC CASTASGSYNEQFF
once TRBJ2-2 . TRBV14 TGTGCCAGCAGTCGGCTCCAGGGGTCCGGGGAGCTGTTTTTT CASSRLQGSGELFF
. TRBJ2-3 TRBD2 TRBV5-4 TGTGCCAGCAGCTTGGTTAGCGGGGGTGGCACAGATACGCAGTATTTT CASSLVSGGGTDTQYF
. TRBJ2-7 . TRBV30 TGTGCCTGGAGTGTACGAAGGGGTCTTGGGTGGGTTTCGTACGAGCAGTACTTC CAWSVRRGLGWVSYEQYF
. TRBJ1-3 . TRBV6-1 TGTGCCAGCAGTGTATCTGACAGGACTGGAAACACCATATATTTT CASSVSDRTGNTIYF
. TRBJ2-1 . TRBV11-3 TGTGCCAGCAGTCGAGACAATGAGCAGTTCTTC CASSRDNEQFF
. TRBJ2-5 TRBD1 TRBV7-6 TGTGCCAGCAGCGGGACAGGGGGCGCGTTGGAGACCCAGTACTTC CASSGTGGALETQYF
. TRBJ2-3 . TRBV20-1 TGCAGCGCGGGACTTTCAGATACGCAGTATTTT CSAGLSDTQYF
medium-sized TRBJ2-1 TRBD2 TRBV9 TGTGCCAGCAGTCCGACTAGCGGGAGGACCAATGAGCAGTTCTTC CASSPTSGRTNEQFF
. TRBJ1-1 . TRBV18 TGTGCCAGCTCACGACAGTTACCTGAAGCTTTCTTT CASSRQLPEAFF
. TRBJ2-5 TRBD2 TRBV7-2 TGTGCCAGCAGCTTAGGGGCCCTAGCGGGGGGGCCCAGAGAGACCCAGTACTTC CASSLGALAGGPRETQYF
few TRBJ2-2 TRBD1 TRBV4-1 TGCGCCAGCAGCCAAGTCGAGGACAGGGGGCATACCGGGGAGCTGTTTTTT CASSQVEDRGHTGELFF
. TRBJ1-1 . TRBV29-1 TGCAGCGTCCTCCCAATGGGGGGAGTTACTGAAGCTTTCTTT CSVLPMGGVTEAFF
. TRBJ2-7 . TRBV7-6 TGTGCCAGCAGCTTAGCAAGGGGCTACGAGCAGTACTTC CASSLARGYEQYF
. TRBJ1-2 TRBD1 TRBV6-1 TGTGCCACAACAGGGGCGGGGGGCTACACCTTC CATTGAGGYTF
once TRBJ2-3 . TRBV9 TGTGCCAGCAGCGTAGCTACTTGGGTTCAAGGCACGTATTTT CASSVATWVQGTYF